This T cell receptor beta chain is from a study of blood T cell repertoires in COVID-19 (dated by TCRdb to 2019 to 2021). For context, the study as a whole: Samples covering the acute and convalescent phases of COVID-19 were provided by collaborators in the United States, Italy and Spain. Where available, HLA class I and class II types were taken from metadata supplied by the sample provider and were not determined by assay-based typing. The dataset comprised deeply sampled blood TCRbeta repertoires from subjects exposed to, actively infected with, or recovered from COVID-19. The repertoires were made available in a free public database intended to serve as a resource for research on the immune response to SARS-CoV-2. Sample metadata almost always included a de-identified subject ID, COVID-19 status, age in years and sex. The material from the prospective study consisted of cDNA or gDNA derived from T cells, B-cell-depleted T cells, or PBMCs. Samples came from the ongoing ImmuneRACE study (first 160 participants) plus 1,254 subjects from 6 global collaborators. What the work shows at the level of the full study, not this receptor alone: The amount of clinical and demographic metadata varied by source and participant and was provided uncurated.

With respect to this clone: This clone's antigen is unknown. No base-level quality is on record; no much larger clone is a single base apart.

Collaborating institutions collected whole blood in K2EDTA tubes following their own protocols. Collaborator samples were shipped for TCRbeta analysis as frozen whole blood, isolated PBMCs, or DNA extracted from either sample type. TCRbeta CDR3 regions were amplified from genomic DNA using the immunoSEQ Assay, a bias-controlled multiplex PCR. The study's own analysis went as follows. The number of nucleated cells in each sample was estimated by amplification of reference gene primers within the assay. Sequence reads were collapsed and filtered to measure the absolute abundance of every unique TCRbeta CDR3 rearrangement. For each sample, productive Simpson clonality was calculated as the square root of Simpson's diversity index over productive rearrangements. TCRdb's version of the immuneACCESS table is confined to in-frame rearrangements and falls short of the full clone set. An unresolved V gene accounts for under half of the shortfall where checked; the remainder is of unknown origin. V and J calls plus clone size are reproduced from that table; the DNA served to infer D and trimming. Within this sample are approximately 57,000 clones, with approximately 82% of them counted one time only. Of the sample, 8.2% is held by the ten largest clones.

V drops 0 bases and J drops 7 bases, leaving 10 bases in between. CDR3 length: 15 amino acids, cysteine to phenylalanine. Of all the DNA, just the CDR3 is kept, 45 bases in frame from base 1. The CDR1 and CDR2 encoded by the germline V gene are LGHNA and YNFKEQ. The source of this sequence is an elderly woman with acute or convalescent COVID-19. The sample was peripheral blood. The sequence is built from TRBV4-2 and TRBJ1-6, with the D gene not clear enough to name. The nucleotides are TGTGCCAGCAGCCAAGATCTCGACAAAAATTCACCCCTCCACTTT. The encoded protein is CASSQDLDKNSPLHF.